The 26 T cell receptor beta chains reported below all come from one sample, sequenced in a study of beta chain features in type 1 diabetes. Sequencing targeted expressed TCRB transcripts, as all isolated RNA had been reverse transcribed. Profiling relied on immunoSEQ multiplex PCR, and the TCRdb table lists in-frame clones only, not all of them. The sample has over 700,000 clones, roughly 17% seen once. Material: naive CD4+ T cells from blood. These receptors originate from a woman aged 18-35 years in good health.

The V gene is TRBV19, the J gene TRBJ2-2; D tentatively reads TRBD1 or TRBD2 (6 bases each). Deletions cut 7 bases from V and 1 base from J, with 10 bases between. There are 14 residues in the CDR3. Germline loops: CDR1 LNHDA, CDR2 SQIVND (reference sequence). In DNA form, the CDR3 reads TGTGCCAGTAAGGCGGGACAGAACACCGGGGAGCTGTTTTTT. Encoded protein: CASKAGQNTGELFF.

This clone was counted only a few times. J is TRBJ2-7 and V is TRBV6-1; 9 bases align to TRBD2. The CDR3 consists of 16 residues. Germline lookup yields CDR1 MNHNS and CDR2 SASEGT. V shed 1 base, J shed 3 bases, and the junction held 7 bases outside the gene matches. The CDR3 loop is CASSEGTAGGGYEQYF. As DNA, the CDR3 is TGTGCCAGCAGTGAAGGGACGGCGGGAGGGGGCTACGAGCAGTACTTC.

This clone turned up a few times. This chain joins TRBV7-2 and TRBJ2-7; 7 bases are shared with TRBD1. Germline V gene lookup returns CDR1 SGHTA and CDR2 FQGNSA. The trim removed 5 bases at V and 3 bases at J, leaving 7 bases unmatched. The CDR3 is 14 amino acids. The CDR3 DNA reads TGTGCCAGCAGCAACCGGGACAGAGACTACGAGCAGTACTTC. Amino acids: CASSNRDRDYEQYF.

The chain links TRBV7-9 to TRBJ2-7; either TRBD1 or TRBD2 may supply D (5 bases each). Germline V lookup: CDR1 SEHNR, CDR2 FQNEAQ (reference sequence). Trimming pared 5 bases from V and 1 base from J, leaving 15 bases between. The CDR3 consists of 15 residues. DNA of the CDR3: TGTGCCAGCAGCAAGCTAGCCCCAGGGTCCTACGAGCAGTACTTC. It codes for CASSKLAPGSYEQYF. The full variable domain, completed using reference TRBV7-9 and TRBJ2-7, is DTGVSQNPRHKITKRGQNVTFRCDPISEHNRLYWYRQTLGQGPEFLTYFQNEAQLEKSRLLSDRFSAERPKGSFSTLEIQRTEQGDSAMYLCASSKLAPGSYEQYFGPGTRLTVT.

This clone was counted a few times. The sample carries other DNA sequences with the same CDR3. CDR3 residues: CASSYRDQETQYF. Written as DNA, the CDR3 is TGTGCCAGCAGTTACCGAGACCAAGAGACCCAGTACTTC. The chain employs TRBV6-6 and TRBJ2-5, with D unresolved. Per germline, CDR1 MNHNY and CDR2 SVGAGI (reference sequence). V lost 2 bases, J lost 0 bases, and 4 bases lay in between. CDR3 length: 13 residues.

This clone has only a few counts. The CDR3 loop reads CASSAGQGSYQPQHF. CDR3 in DNA: TGTGCCAGCAGCGCAGGGCAGGGTTCCTATCAGCCCCAGCATTTT. The chain employs TRBV25-1 and TRBJ1-5; D is perhaps TRBD1 (5 bases). The CDR3 length is 15 residues. V was cut by 6 bases and J by 5 bases, with 17 bases left in between. Germline loops: CDR1 MGHDK, CDR2 SYGVNS.

This clone was observed a few times. This chain connects TRBV7-8 to TRBJ1-2, with 7 bases fitting TRBD1. This CDR3 has 13 residues. V shed 5 bases and J 9 bases; nucleotides not matched to a gene: 9. Germline CDR1 and CDR2: SGHVS and FQNEAQ. The CDR3 reads CASSTKTGRRYTF. The CDR3 DNA sequence: TGTGCCAGCAGCACAAAGACAGGGAGGCGCTACACCTTC.

The chain joins TRBV6-6 to TRBJ1-4; D unresolved. The V and J ends lost 6 bases and 7 bases respectively, with 15 bases between them. The germline CDR1 and CDR2 sequences are MNHNY and SVGAGI (reference sequence). This CDR3 is built from 14 residues. The CDR3 here is CASRPFGETEKLFF. The CDR3 region has the DNA TGTGCCAGCAGACCTTTCGGGGAAACTGAAAAACTGTTTTTT.

The rearrangement joins TRBV25-1 to TRBJ1-3; D is possibly TRBD1 (5 bases). Germline lookup yields CDR1 MGHDK and CDR2 SYGVNS. Trimming cost V 6 bases and J 6 bases, with 12 bases left between them. This CDR3 comprises 13 residues. CDR3 sequence reads: CASRATDENTIYF. The CDR3 DNA sequence: TGTGCCAGCAGGGCGACAGACGAAAACACCATATATTTT.

This clone was recorded at least ten times. The identical CDR3 is also encoded by other nucleotide sequences in the sample. V and J are TRBV14 and TRBJ2-2; no reliable D call. V lost 3 bases and J 6 bases, leaving 5 bases between the germline ends. Germline CDR1 SGHDN, CDR2 FVKESK. This CDR3 has 12 residues. The CDR3 DNA reads as TGTGCCAGCAGCCAGTCCCCCGGGGAGCTGTTTTTT. Encoded protein: CASSQSPGELFF.

The CDR3 region is CSALDRVDFNEQFF. The CDR3 nucleotides are TGCAGCGCCTTGGACAGGGTAGACTTCAATGAGCAGTTCTTC. The V gene is TRBV29-1, the J gene TRBJ2-1; 8 bases are a match to TRBD1. Germline loops: CDR1 SQVTM, CDR2 ANQGSEA. The ends lost 7 bases at V and 6 bases at J; junction bases unmatched: 11. The CDR3 consists of 14 residues.

This clone appeared a few times. The V call is TRBV7-9, the J call TRBJ2-6; perhaps TRBD1 as D (6 bases). The CDR3 totals 16 residues. Trimming left V 7 bases short and J 3 bases short, with 16 bases between. Germline V gene sequence: CDR1 SEHNR, CDR2 FQNEAQ (reference sequence). CDR3 sequence reads: CASTPVGGFGANVLTF. CDR3 nucleotide sequence: TGTGCCAGCACCCCTGTTGGGGGCTTTGGGGCCAACGTCCTGACTTTC.

This clone has just a few counts. The J gene is TRBJ2-7, the V gene TRBV18; 7 bases fit TRBD1. The ends lost 3 bases at V and 6 bases at J; junction bases unmatched: 5. Germline V gene lookup returns CDR1 KGHSH and CDR2 LQKENI. The CDR3 spans 13 residues. CDR3 region: CASSPGTVREQYF. CDR3 in DNA: TGTGCCAGCTCACCCGGGACAGTACGCGAGCAGTACTTC.

This chain connects TRBV2 to TRBJ1-5, with D perhaps TRBD1 (6 bases). The CDR3 is 16 amino acids. Trimming shortened V by 4 bases and J by 0 bases, and 13 bases separated the two germline ends. CDR1 SNHLY and CDR2 FYNNEI come from the germline V gene. The CDR3 DNA sequence: TGTGCCAGCAGTGTCCGCCAGGGGTTTAGCAATCAGCCCCAGCATTTT. This translates into CASSVRQGFSNQPQHF. Full variable domain (missing parts from reference TRBV2 and TRBJ1-5): EPEVTQTPSHQVTQMGQEVILRCVPISNHLYFYWYRQILGQKVEFLVSFYNNEISEKSEIFDDQFSVERPDGSNFTLKIRSTKLEDSAMYFCASSVRQGFSNQPQHFGDGTRLSIL.

V and J are TRBV7-9 and TRBJ1-2; D remains ambiguous. The CDR3 sequence is 12 residues long. V gave up 5 bases and J gave up 8 bases, with 12 bases separating them. Looked up from germline, CDR1 is SEHNR and CDR2 is FQNEAQ (reference sequence). The CDR3 loop reads CASSQRDSGYTF. CDR3 in DNA: TGTGCCAGCAGCCAGAGGGATTCGGGCTACACCTTC.

A note on this clone: Different DNA sequences within this sample yield the same CDR3. The chain has TRBV11-2 and TRBJ2-3, with D uncertain. This CDR3 comprises 13 residues. CDR1 is SGHAT and CDR2 is FQNNGV in the germline V gene. Between the trimmed V and J ends, which lost 1 base and 3 bases, there was a span of 5 bases. CDR3: CASSLGLTDTQYF. The CDR3 region has the DNA TGTGCCAGCAGCTTAGGGCTTACAGATACGCAGTATTTT.

The chain has TRBV7-2 and TRBJ2-3, with D perhaps matching TRBD2 (7 bases). The V end lost 5 bases, the J end lost 3 bases, and 18 bases lay between the germline ends. CDR1 and CDR2 (germline): SGHTA, FQGNSA. This CDR3 has 16 amino acids. The CDR3 loop is CASSTRSRGGTDTQYF. DNA of the CDR3: TGTGCCAGCAGCACGCGATCAAGGGGGGGAACAGATACGCAGTATTTT.

In its sample, this clone was seen a few times. V usage is TRBV9 and J usage is TRBJ1-2; TRBD1 might be the D (5 bases). V lost 1 base and J 6 bases, leaving 10 bases between the germline ends. This CDR3 spans 13 amino acids. The germline V gene encodes CDR1 SGDLS and CDR2 YYNGEE. CDR3 sequence: CASSVKGRHGYTF. The CDR3 coding sequence is TGTGCCAGCAGCGTAAAGGGGAGGCATGGCTACACCTTC.

The rearrangement joins TRBV29-1 to TRBJ1-2, with 8 bases aligning to TRBD1. V lost 7 bases to trimming and J lost 6 bases; unmatched junction nucleotides: 4. Germline CDR1 and CDR2: SQVTM and ANQGSEA. CDR3 size: 11 residues. This CDR3 reads CSGLQGDGYTF. In DNA, the CDR3 is TGCAGCGGGTTACAGGGGGATGGCTACACCTTC.

This clone was picked up one time. The rearrangement links TRBV29-1 to TRBJ2-5; TRBD2 aligns across 12 bases. The CDR3 is made up of 15 amino acids. Germline CDR1 is SQVTM and CDR2 is ANQGSEA. J was trimmed by 5 bases and V by 7 bases; bases with no gene match: 11. Here the CDR3 reads CSGVKLAGGGETQYF. The DNA for the CDR3 is TGCAGCGGGGTAAAACTAGCGGGAGGTGGGGAGACCCAGTACTTC.

The V call is TRBV7-9, the J call TRBJ2-2, with 7 positions matching TRBD1. This CDR3 is 14 amino acids long. V dropped 5 bases and J dropped 3; count of bases not matched to a gene: 3. The germline gives CDR1 SEHNR, CDR2 FQNEAQ (reference sequence). The CDR3 region is CASSGDSHTGELFF. In DNA form, the CDR3 reads TGTGCCAGCAGCGGGGACAGCCACACCGGGGAGCTGTTTTTT. The variable domain in full, completed from reference TRBV7-9 and TRBJ2-2, reads DTGVSQNPRHKITKRGQNVTFRCDPISEHNRLYWYRQTLGQGPEFLTYFQNEAQLEKSRLLSDRFSAERPKGSFSTLEIQRTEQGDSAMYLCASSGDSHTGELFFGEGSRLTVL.

CDR3 coding DNA: TGTGCCAGCAGCTCACGGTGGGGCGTACAAGAGACCCAGTACTTC. Protein sequence: CASSSRWGVQETQYF. The V and J genes are TRBV4-2 and TRBJ2-5, with D perhaps matching TRBD1 (5 bases). The CDR3 covers 15 residues. The V end lost 5 bases, the J end lost 2 bases, and 15 bases lay between the germline ends. The germline V gene encodes CDR1 LGHNA and CDR2 YNFKEQ.

V and J are TRBV6-1 and TRBJ2-7; 7 bases fit TRBD1. Germline V gene data show CDR1 as MNHNS and CDR2 as SASEGT. The CDR3 spans 15 residues. V gave up 2 bases and J gave up 2 bases; unmatched junction bases: 6. This CDR3 is CASSEFGDSAYEQYF. DNA for the CDR3: TGTGCCAGCAGTGAATTTGGGGACAGTGCCTACGAGCAGTACTTC.

The V call is TRBV7-2, the J call TRBJ2-7, with 7 bases matching TRBD2. The germline CDR1 and CDR2 sequences are SGHTA and FQGNSA. V gave up 5 bases and J gave up 7 bases; unmatched junction bases: 11. The CDR3 is 14 amino acids. CDR3 nucleotides: TGTGCCAGCAGCCCTTTGGGGGGAGGGAGAGAGCAGTACTTC. Its translation: CASSPLGGGREQYF.

This clone was seen a few times. The rearrangement joins TRBV9 to TRBJ2-5; D gene ambiguous. Germline lookup yields CDR1 SGDLS and CDR2 YYNGEE. The CDR3 runs 15 residues. Trimming left V 6 bases short and J 2 bases short, with 17 bases between. The CDR3: CASIVPRDFQETQYF. Written as DNA, the CDR3 is TGTGCCAGCATCGTCCCGCGCGACTTTCAAGAGACCCAGTACTTC.

The V gene is TRBV9, the J gene TRBJ2-1; possibly TRBD2 for D (6 bases). The CDR3 length is 16 residues. Trimming left V 1 base short and J 6 bases short, with 17 bases between. Per the germline V gene, CDR1 is SGDLS and CDR2 is YYNGEE. The CDR3, as DNA: TGTGCCAGCAGCGTATCGGGGGACGATTCCAGCAATGAGCAGTTCTTC. This gives the protein CASSVSGDDSSNEQFF. Full variable domain (outside the CDR3, taken from reference TRBV9 and TRBJ2-1): DSGVTQTPKHLITATGQRVTLRCSPRSGDLSVYWYQQSLDQGLQFLIQYYNGEERAKGNILERFSAQQFPDLHSELNLSSLELGDSALYFCASSVSGDDSSNEQFFGPGTRLTVL.